Presented here are 27 T cell receptor beta chains from one specimen sequenced in a study of blood T cells in healthy people across ages. A second PCR of roughly 7 to 11 cycles used a sample-barcoded 5' primer and a J-beta primer mix. A single record per CDR3 protein comes from TCRdb applying MiXCR to the 5' RACE reads. The sample records around 1,700,000 distinct CDR3 sequences, about 28% being singletons. Sequencing was carried out using blood. All receptors derive from a woman in her twenties or thirties in good health.

This clonotype was observed many times. The chain recombines TRBV7-9 with TRBJ2-7, with D tentatively TRBD1 or TRBD2 (6 bases each). Trimming stripped 5 bases from V and 5 bases from J, with 13 bases between. The CDR3 length is 13 residues. Per germline, CDR1 SEHNR and CDR2 FQNEAQ (reference sequence). CDR3 in DNA: TGTGCCAGCAGCCCCCCGGGGGCGAACGAGCAGTACTTC. The encoded protein is CASSPPGANEQYF.

This clonotype appeared many times. The rearrangement uses TRBV20-1 and TRBJ2-4; D not resolved. Germline-derived CDR1 and CDR2 are DFQATT and SNEGSKA (reference sequence). This CDR3 spans 13 amino acids. V lost 6 bases and J lost 7, with 16 bases in between. CDR3 in amino acids: CSALGQDWNIQYF. The DNA for the CDR3 is TGCAGTGCCCTTGGTCAAGACTGGAACATTCAGTACTTC.

In its sample, this clonotype was seen many times. V is TRBV20-1 and J is TRBJ2-5; D gene uncertain. V was shortened by 7 bases and J by 5 bases, with 14 bases between the two germline ends. This CDR3 is 12 amino acids long. Germline lookup yields CDR1 DFQATT and CDR2 SNEGSKA (reference sequence). The CDR3 DNA sequence: TGCAGTGGGGCGTTGAGCTCGGAGACCCAGTACTTC. This sequence encodes CSGALSSETQYF.

To note about this clonotype: Since a much larger clone is just one base distant, this may be a read error. This sequence joins TRBV5-1 and TRBJ2-7; D is possibly TRBD1 (5 bases). Trimming took off 5 bases at V and 5 bases at J, with 14 bases between the two ends. The germline gives CDR1 SGHRS, CDR2 YFSETQ. This CDR3 comprises 13 residues. DNA of the CDR3: TGCGCCAGCAGGGCAGGGCAGATCGACGAGCAGTACTTC. Translated: CASRAGQIDEQYF.

This sequence joins TRBV5-1 and TRBJ2-5; either TRBD1 or TRBD2 may fit D (5 bases each). This CDR3 has 14 amino acids. With 3 bases removed from V and 5 bases from J, the gap between germline ends came to 14 bases. The V gene's germline CDR1 is SGHRS and CDR2 YFSETQ. DNA of the CDR3: TGCGCCAGCAGCTCGGGGCCGTCCGCGGAGACCCAGTACTTC. It encodes CASSSGPSAETQYF.

The genes are TRBV11-2 and TRBJ2-3; weak D call: TRBD1 (6 bases). The CDR3 has 15 residues. The germline gives CDR1 SGHAT, CDR2 FQNNGV. V was shortened by 6 bases and J by 2 bases, with 15 bases between the two germline ends. CDR3 DNA sequence: TGTGCCAGCAGTCAACAGGGCATTTCCACAGATACGCAGTATTTT. Its translation is CASSQQGISTDTQYF.

The CDR3 region is CASSPAGGGSANEQFF. CDR3 DNA sequence: TGTGCCAGCAGTCCCGCCGGAGGGGGTAGTGCCAATGAGCAGTTCTTC. This rearrangement joins TRBV12-3 or TRBV12-4 to TRBJ2-1; either TRBD1 or TRBD2 may supply D (6 bases each). CDR3 length equals 16 residues. With 5 bases removed from V and 6 bases from J, the gap between germline ends came to 20 bases.

This clonotype was counted a few times. The chain has TRBV6-5 and TRBJ2-1, with D perhaps matching TRBD1 (6 bases). The germline CDR1 and CDR2 sequences are MNHEY and SVGAGI. The length of the CDR3 is 14 residues. Trimming removed 9 bases from V and 2 bases from J, with 14 bases in between. For the CDR3, the DNA is TGTGCCAGTGCAGGGGCGCGACCCTACAATGAGCAGTTCTTC. It specifies CASAGARPYNEQFF.

This clonotype was found once. The genes are TRBV2 and TRBJ2-7, with D possibly TRBD2 on 5 matching bases. The germline gives CDR1 SNHLY, CDR2 FYNNEI. Trimming took off 1 base at V and 13 bases at J, with 17 bases between the two ends. This CDR3 has 13 residues. The CDR3 loop reads CASSEGDYARRYF. DNA for the CDR3: TGTGCCAGCAGTGAAGGAGACTACGCACGACGATACTTC.

The rearrangement uses TRBV6-2 or TRBV6-3 and TRBJ1-4, with D perhaps matching TRBD1 (6 bases). There are 15 residues in the CDR3. V was pared by 5 bases and J by 4 bases, with 14 bases between. Germline V gene data show CDR1 as MNHEY and CDR2 as SVGEGT. The CDR3 loop reads CASSDGQLYNEKLFF. The DNA of the CDR3 is TGTGCCAGCAGTGACGGACAGCTTTATAATGAAAAACTGTTTTTT.

This clonotype was recorded a few times. J is TRBJ2-1 and V is TRBV7-2; TRBD2 aligns across 11 bases. This CDR3 contains 16 residues. The trim removed 1 base at V and 8 bases at J, leaving 7 bases unmatched. CDR1 and CDR2 (germline): SGHTA, FQGNSA. The CDR3 protein is CASSLDRLAGRDEQFF. The CDR3 DNA follows: TGTGCCAGCAGCTTAGATAGACTAGCGGGAAGGGATGAGCAGTTCTTC.

This clonotype was detected only once. This chain joins TRBV6-6 and TRBJ2-3; 15 bases agree with TRBD2. Per the germline V gene, CDR1 is MNHNY and CDR2 is SVGAGI (reference sequence). Trimming cost V 6 bases and J 4 bases; bases outside gene matches: 5. The CDR3 loop spans 16 amino acids. CDR3 residues: CASRGTSGGWADTQYF. CDR3 coding DNA: TGTGCCAGCAGGGGGACTAGCGGGGGGTGGGCAGATACGCAGTATTTT.

V and J are TRBV27 and TRBJ2-5, with 9 positions matching TRBD1. TRBJ2-7 explains the end of the DNA better; the J call may be wrong. This CDR3 contains 15 residues. Germline lookup yields CDR1 MNHEY and CDR2 SMNVEV (reference sequence). CDR3 DNA: TGTGCCAGCAGTCTCAGACAGGGGGAAACCTACGAGCAGTACTTC. This translates into CASSLRQGETYEQYF.

The rearrangement joins TRBV6-2 or TRBV6-3 to TRBJ2-1; the match to TRBD2 covers 9 bases. TRBJ2-7 explains the end of the DNA better; the J call may be wrong. This CDR3 region has 18 residues. CDR1 is MNHEY, CDR2 SVGEGT, per germline. CDR3 residues: CASNSGSASRGAHNEQYF. Here the CDR3 DNA reads TGTGCCAGCAATAGCGGGAGCGCCTCCCGGGGGGCACACAATGAGCAGTACTTC.

This chain joins TRBV11-2 and TRBJ2-3; D possibly corresponds to TRBD2 (5 bases). This CDR3 contains 16 residues. From germline, CDR1 is SGHAT and CDR2 FQNNGV. V was shortened by 1 base and J by 4 bases, with 15 bases between the two germline ends. The CDR3 is CASSLVRTGMSDTQYF. The CDR3 DNA reads as TGTGCCAGCAGCTTAGTACGGACTGGAATGTCAGATACGCAGTATTTT.

The V call is TRBV20-1, the J call TRBJ2-5, with 7 positions matching TRBD2. V lost 4 bases, J lost 11 bases, and 19 bases stayed unmatched. CDR3 size: 15 residues. Germline CDR1 reads DFQATT; CDR2 reads SNEGSKA (reference sequence). CDR3 region: CSAKSASGRENEQYF. CDR3 coding DNA: TGCAGTGCTAAGTCCGCTAGCGGCCGGGAAAATGAGCAGTACTTC.

This rearrangement joins TRBV7-9 to TRBJ2-3; weak D call: TRBD1 (6 bases). The CDR3 is 16 amino acids. V gave up 5 bases and J gave up 1 base, with 16 bases separating them. Germline V gene lookup returns CDR1 SEHNR and CDR2 FQNEAQ (reference sequence). CDR3 residues: CASSPGRGQRTDTQYF. CDR3 DNA sequence: TGTGCCAGCAGCCCGGGCCGAGGACAGCGCACAGATACGCAGTATTTT.

The chain couples TRBV27 to TRBJ1-1, with D possibly matching TRBD1 (6 bases). The V end lost 3 bases, the J end lost 10 bases, and 15 bases lay between the germline ends. The CDR3 extends over 13 amino acids. Germline loops: CDR1 MNHEY, CDR2 SMNVEV (reference sequence). CDR3 region: CASSLLGGGRAFF. CDR3 DNA sequence: TGTGCCAGCAGTTTGCTGGGGGGCGGGAGAGCTTTCTTT.

This clonotype was seen a handful of times. The chain is built from TRBV4-1 and TRBJ1-5, with 9 bases fitting TRBD1. The junction had 5 bases not matched to a gene; V was cut back by 2 bases and J by 3 bases. Germline V lookup: CDR1 MGHRA, CDR2 YSYEKL. The CDR3 is 16 amino acids. CDR3 bases: TGCGCCAGCAGCCAAACACAGGGGGCAGTCAATCAGCCCCAGCATTTT. Translation gives CASSQTQGAVNQPQHF.

The V call is TRBV7-2, the J call TRBJ2-1; no clear D gene. Germline CDR1 is SGHTA and CDR2 is FQGNSA. The CDR3 has 18 residues. V lost 1 base and J 0 bases, leaving 16 bases between the germline ends. CDR3 DNA sequence: TGTGCCAGCAGCTTAGATAAAGGACCTTTTAGCTCCTACAATGAGCAGTTCTTC. Translating it yields CASSLDKGPFSSYNEQFF.

Details on this clonotype: A junction end diverges from the germline sequence, so it may reflect a read error. The chain uses TRBV30 and TRBJ2-1; 8 nucleotides align to TRBD1. The CDR3 is 15 amino acids. CDR1 and CDR2 (germline): GTSNPN, SVGIG (reference sequence). CDR3 sequence (DNA): TGTTCCTGGAGCCGCCGGACAGGGCAATACAATGAGCGGTTCTTC. This sequence encodes CSWSRRTGQYNERFF.

Of note for this clonotype: A much larger clonotype is one base distant, so this may be a read error. The V gene is TRBV12-3 or TRBV12-4, the J gene TRBJ2-5; D is unresolved. Near its end, the DNA agrees better with TRBJ2-7, so the J call may be wrong. The CDR3 runs to 15 residues. The CDR3 sequence: CASSSTKPVTDEQYF. The DNA of the CDR3 is TGTGCCAGCAGTTCAACAAAACCTGTTACCGACGAGCAGTACTTC.

There are many counts of this clonotype. The chain combines TRBV18 with TRBJ2-5; 9 bases are shared with TRBD1. Germline lookup yields CDR1 KGHSH and CDR2 LQKENI. The junction had 4 bases not matched to a gene; V was cut back by 0 bases and J by 5 bases. The CDR3 sequence is 15 residues long. CDR3 coding DNA: TGTGCCAGCTCACCACCGGGACAGGGAGGTGAGACCCAGTACTTC. Its translation: CASSPPGQGGETQYF.

To note about this clonotype: A much larger clone lies one base from this, so it may be a read error. V is TRBV5-1 and J is TRBJ2-5; D uncertain. Trimming left V 3 bases short and J 11 bases short, with 11 bases between. The CDR3 consists of 11 residues. Germline values: CDR1 SGHRS, CDR2 YFSETQ. The CDR3 DNA follows: TGCGCCAGCAGCTGGAGCAATGAGCAGTACTTC. This encodes CASSWSNEQYF.

This rearrangement joins TRBV6-2 or TRBV6-3 to TRBJ2-3; TRBD2 agrees at 12 bases. With V trimmed by 0 bases and J by 6 bases, 7 bases remained unmatched. Germline lookup yields CDR1 MNHEY and CDR2 SVGEGT. The CDR3 totals 17 residues. CDR3: CASSYSTSGGWMDTQYF. Written as DNA, the CDR3 is TGTGCCAGCAGTTACTCGACTAGCGGGGGTTGGATGGATACGCAGTATTTT.

This chain uses TRBV11-2 with TRBJ2-1, with 7 bases fitting TRBD2. This CDR3 comprises 15 residues. Germline assignment: CDR1 SGHAT and CDR2 FQNNGV. Trimming cost V 5 bases and J 5 bases; bases outside gene matches: 9. CDR3 nucleotides: TGTGCCAGCAGCCCCCCTAGCGGATTAAACAATGAGCAGTTCTTC. The encoded protein is CASSPPSGLNNEQFF.

The chain joins TRBV5-6 to TRBJ2-1; D perhaps matches TRBD2 (5 bases). This CDR3 region has 12 residues. Germline V lookup: CDR1 SGHDT, CDR2 YYEEEE. V dropped 6 bases and J dropped 10 bases, with 14 bases sitting between them. CDR3 in DNA: TGTGCCAGCAAAAACTGGGGAGACGAGCAGTTCTTC. The encoded protein is CASKNWGDEQFF.